One sample yielded the 5 T cell receptor beta chains listed below, sequenced in a study of regulatory T cells in long-lasting Graves disease (dated by TCRdb to the early 2020s). Libraries came from multiplex PCR. Sequencing was performed on an Illumina HiSeq 4000. TCR beta libraries were built with iRepertoire HTBI primers and Arm-PCR amplification of CDR3 regions. TCRdb ran its own pipeline on the public reads, namely fastp trimming at Q25 and MiXCR clone calling, and kept in-frame beta chains. Here each entry gathers all rows of one CDR3 protein and keeps the most common genes and DNA. The sample includes around 500,000 distinct CDR3 sequences, with less than 25% observed a single time. The ten largest clones represent 7.8% of the sample. The meaning of the sample's time point label: persistent/refractory GD, antithyroid drugs over 5 years with positive TRAb. For both TCR sequencing and RNA sequencing, RNA was extracted from PBMCs in TRIzol.

This sample comprised peripheral blood mononuclear cells (PBMCs), obtained when the disease was refractory, from a patient treated with antithyroid drugs. Receptor source: a female donor with Graves disease.

This clonotype was recorded a few times. The rearrangement links TRBV29-1 to TRBJ2-2; 7 bases fit TRBD1. From germline, CDR1 is SQVTM and CDR2 ANQGSEA. With 5 bases clipped from V and 5 bases from J, the junction kept 2 bases outside the gene matches. The CDR3 length is 12 residues. CDR3 in amino acids: CSVKGATGELFF. Written as DNA, the CDR3 is TGCAGCGTTAAGGGGGCGACCGGGGAGCTGTTTTTT.

This CDR3 is CATGVVDTQYF. The CDR3 DNA is TGTGCCACCGGCGTGGTGGATACGCAGTATTTT. The V call is TRBV24-1, the J call TRBJ2-3, with D unresolved. The V end lost 9 bases, the J end lost 6 bases, and 9 bases lay between the germline ends. The CDR3 covers 11 residues. CDR1 KGHDR and CDR2 SFDVKD come from the germline V gene.

The chain employs TRBV3-1 and TRBJ2-2; 8 bases match TRBD2. The CDR3 length is 17 residues. The V gene end was trimmed by 0 bases and the J gene end by 7 bases; junction bases not matched to a gene: 10. CDR1 is LGHDT and CDR2 is YNNKEL in the germline V gene (reference sequence). CDR3: CASSQDPGGSLYGELFF. The DNA of the CDR3 is TGTGCCAGCAGCCAAGATCCGGGGGGGTCCCTATACGGGGAGCTGTTTTTT. Full variable domain (rest looked up from reference TRBV3-1 and TRBJ2-2): DTAVSQTPKYLVTQMGNDKSIKCEQNLGHDTMYWYKQDSKKFLKIMFSYNNKELIINETVPNRFSPKSPDKAHLNLHINSLELGDSAVYFCASSQDPGGSLYGELFFGEGSRLTVL.

There are a few counts of this clonotype. The rearrangement links TRBV12-3 or TRBV12-4 to TRBJ2-1; D may be TRBD1 (5 bases). Trimming removed 0 bases at V and 7 bases at J, with 13 bases between. The CDR3 runs to 15 residues. Written as DNA, the CDR3 is TGTGCCAGCAGTTTAGCGCGCAGGGTTATTAATGAGCAGTTCTTC. Translating gives CASSLARRVINEQFF.

The V call is TRBV6-1, the J call TRBJ2-2; a possible D gene is TRBD1 (8 bases). Trimming shortened V by 10 bases and J by 5 bases, and 14 bases separated the two germline ends. The CDR3 covers 13 residues. The germline gives CDR1 MNHNS, CDR2 SASEGT. As DNA, the CDR3 is TGTGCCACCACAGGGGGGGCAACCGGGGAGCTGTTTTTT. This sequence encodes CATTGGATGELFF.